One and the same sample provided the 15 T cell receptor beta chains below, sequenced in a study of shared clonotypes between healthy human individuals. Sequencing used immunoSEQ multiplex PCR; TCRdb keeps in-frame clones, though not all of them. The sample has more than 2,000,000 clones; 85% to 95% are singletons. The sequenced material came from naive CD4+ T cells sorted from blood. Subset described: CD45RA+ positively selected. These receptors were taken from a man aged 18 to 29 in good health.

This chain connects TRBV28 to TRBJ1-2; TRBD1 aligns across 7 bases. The CDR3 spans 13 residues. CDR1 is MDHEN, CDR2 SYDVKM, per germline. V shed 6 bases and J 4 bases; nucleotides not matched to a gene: 5. The CDR3 is CASRPQGVYGYTF. The CDR3 DNA is TGTGCCAGCAGACCTCAGGGGGTCTATGGCTACACCTTC.

To note about this clone: The sample has other DNA sequences that encode this CDR3 too. V and J are TRBV11-2 and TRBJ1-1, with TRBD1 as a possible D gene (5 bases). The V and J ends lost 2 bases and 0 bases respectively, with 7 bases between them. This CDR3 has 14 residues. CDR1 and CDR2 (germline): SGHAT, FQNNGV. This CDR3 reads CASSLKGLNTEAFF. The DNA for the CDR3 is TGTGCCAGCAGCTTAAAGGGACTGAACACTGAAGCTTTCTTT.

The chain has TRBV7-9 and TRBJ2-7; the match to TRBD2 covers 8 bases. The CDR3 totals 15 residues. Germline V gene sequence: CDR1 SEHNR, CDR2 FQNEAQ (reference sequence). Trimming cost V 5 bases and J 3 bases; bases outside gene matches: 9. Here the CDR3 DNA reads TGTGCCAGCAGCCACAGCGGAGCGGGGGTCTACGAGCAGTACTTC. This gives the protein CASSHSGAGVYEQYF.

The V and J genes are TRBV4-1 and TRBJ1-5, with D unresolved. V dropped 7 bases and J dropped 0 bases, with 13 bases sitting between them. This CDR3 contains 15 residues. Germline assignment: CDR1 MGHRA and CDR2 YSYEKL. CDR3 amino acids: CASNIGQSSNQPQHF. CDR3 nucleotide sequence: TGCGCCAGCAATATCGGGCAGTCTAGCAATCAGCCCCAGCATTTT.

Worth noting for this clone: The sample has other DNA sequences that encode this CDR3 too. This sequence joins TRBV18 and TRBJ1-4; D is unclear. Germline-derived CDR1 and CDR2 are KGHSH and LQKENI. The CDR3 loop spans 15 amino acids. Trimming removed 1 base at V and 0 bases at J, with 6 bases between. Here the CDR3 reads CASSPRSATNEKLFF. For the CDR3, the DNA is TGTGCCAGCTCACCACGGTCCGCAACTAATGAAAAACTGTTTTTT. Full variable domain (missing parts from reference TRBV18 and TRBJ1-4): NAGVMQNPRHLVRRRGQEARLRCSPMKGHSHVYWYRQLPEEGLKFMVYLQKENIIDESGMPKERFSAEFPKEGPSILRIQQVVRGDSAAYFCASSPRSATNEKLFFGSGTQLSVL.

The rearrangement links TRBV7-8 to TRBJ2-3; 11 bases line up with TRBD2. CDR1 is SGHVS and CDR2 is FQNEAQ in the germline V gene. V lost 5 bases to trimming and J lost 6 bases; unmatched junction nucleotides: 10. The CDR3 loop spans 16 amino acids. CDR3 sequence (DNA): TGTGCCAGCAGCGGGGGGACTAGCGGAGAAACGGATACGCAGTATTTT. Translating gives CASSGGTSGETDTQYF.

This rearrangement joins TRBV6-5 to TRBJ2-7; D is perhaps TRBD1 (6 bases). CDR1 and CDR2 from the germline V gene are MNHEY and SVGAGI. The CDR3 has 15 residues. Trimming removed 4 bases at V and 3 bases at J, with 16 bases between. The CDR3 sequence is CASSLGGQTFYEQYF. The CDR3 coding sequence is TGTGCCAGCAGTTTAGGCGGACAGACGTTCTACGAGCAGTACTTC.

As regards this clone: In the same sample, other DNA sequences code for this CDR3. The CDR3 reads CASSRRGGQETQYF. The CDR3 DNA sequence: TGTGCCAGCAGCCGACGCGGGGGGCAAGAGACCCAGTACTTC. This sequence joins TRBV6-5 and TRBJ2-5, with TRBD2 matching 8 bases. The V gene's germline CDR1 is MNHEY and CDR2 SVGAGI. CDR3 length: 14 amino acids. The trim removed 6 bases at V and 2 bases at J, leaving 5 bases unmatched.

This chain links TRBV28 with TRBJ1-6; 7 bases map to TRBD1. The CDR3 sequence is 15 residues long. Per germline, CDR1 MDHEN and CDR2 SYDVKM. With 7 bases clipped from V and 6 bases from J, the junction kept 9 bases outside the gene matches. The DNA of the CDR3 is TGTGCCAGCATCCGAAGGGGGACAGCTAATTCACCCCTCCACTTT. Translating gives CASIRRGTANSPLHF.

The CDR3 is CASSGGSGVKLFF. The CDR3 nucleotides read TGCGCCAGCAGCGGGGGGTCTGGTGTAAAACTGTTTTTT. The J gene is TRBJ1-4, the V gene TRBV10-2, with a possible D match to TRBD1 (5 bases). Germline V gene sequence: CDR1 WSHSY, CDR2 SAAADI. The CDR3 is 13 residues long. V shed 6 bases and J shed 10 bases, with 15 bases lying between them.

The rearrangement uses TRBV7-9 and TRBJ2-3; no clear D gene. This CDR3 contains 13 residues. From germline, CDR1 is SEHNR and CDR2 FQNEAQ (reference sequence). V was clipped by 1 base and J by 10 bases, with 12 bases between them. The CDR3 region is CASSLVSRAPQYF. As DNA, the CDR3 is TGTGCCAGCAGCTTAGTCTCCCGGGCGCCGCAGTATTTT.

This chain uses TRBV29-1 with TRBJ1-1, with 7 bases aligning to TRBD1. CDR1 and CDR2 from the germline V gene are SQVTM and ANQGSEA. V shed 1 base, J shed 7 bases, and the junction held 3 bases outside the gene matches. The CDR3 length is 12 residues. The CDR3 loop is CSVEVTGVEAFF. The CDR3 coding sequence is TGCAGCGTTGAAGTAACAGGGGTTGAAGCTTTCTTT. Based on the CDR3 plus reference TRBV29-1 and TRBJ1-1, the full variable domain is SAVISQKPSRDICQRGTSLTIQCQVDSQVTMMFWYRQQPGQSLTLIATANQGSEATYESGFVIDKFPISRPNLTFSTLTVSNMSPEDSSIYLCSVEVTGVEAFFGQGTRLTVV.

A word on this clone: The same CDR3 can be traced to other DNA sequences in this sample. This chain connects TRBV30 to TRBJ2-7; D remains ambiguous. Germline assignment: CDR1 GTSNPN and CDR2 SVGIG (reference sequence). The CDR3 is made up of 12 amino acids. The V end lost 3 bases, the J end lost 3 bases, and 9 bases lay between the germline ends. The CDR3 sequence is CAWRGQSYEQYF. CDR3 nucleotide sequence: TGTGCCTGGAGAGGGCAGAGCTACGAGCAGTACTTC.

This rearrangement joins TRBV2 to TRBJ2-1, with 9 positions matching TRBD2. The CDR3 is 13 amino acids. Trimming removed 4 bases from V and 7 bases from J; junction bases left unmatched: 2. In germline, CDR1 is SNHLY, CDR2 FYNNEI. DNA of the CDR3: TGTGCCAGCAGTGTAGCGGGAGTGAATGAGCAGTTCTTC. Translation: CASSVAGVNEQFF.

V gene TRBV10-3 combines with J gene TRBJ2-1; no clear D. Germline CDR1 reads ENHRY; CDR2 reads SYGVKD. The CDR3 spans 13 residues. V lost 6 bases, J lost 5 bases, and 11 bases lay in between. The CDR3 nucleotides are TGTGCCATCAGGAGCCCCATCCACAATGAGCAGTTCTTC. Protein product: CAIRSPIHNEQFF.